This record concerns one T cell receptor beta chain sequence. The antigen is undetermined. The data were obtained in a study of T cells after yellow fever vaccination. The 5'RACE template-switching step produced TCR cDNA and added a universal primer site and UMIs. TCRdb itself ran the 5' RACE reads through MiXCR, one entry per CDR3 protein. The table has hundreds of thousands of distinct CDR3 sequences, more than 9% seen once. Germline trimming cut 7 bases from V and 2 bases from J; bases unmatched to any gene: 6. The CDR3 is 14 amino acids. Germline V CDR1 and CDR2: SEHNR, FQNEAQ (reference sequence). Study outcomes and limitations: Abundant bulk-population clonotypes could contaminate the FACS-sorted repertoires.

This TCR was recovered from a man aged 25 to 40 who received the YFV17D yellow fever vaccine. Sequences were derived from PBMCs, sampled on the day of the yellow fever booster vaccination. The genes are TRBV7-9 and TRBJ2-5; 8 bases align to TRBD2. The CDR3 here is CASIVAGIQETQYF. CDR3 DNA: TGTGCCAGCATTGTAGCGGGGATACAAGAGACCCAGTACTTC.